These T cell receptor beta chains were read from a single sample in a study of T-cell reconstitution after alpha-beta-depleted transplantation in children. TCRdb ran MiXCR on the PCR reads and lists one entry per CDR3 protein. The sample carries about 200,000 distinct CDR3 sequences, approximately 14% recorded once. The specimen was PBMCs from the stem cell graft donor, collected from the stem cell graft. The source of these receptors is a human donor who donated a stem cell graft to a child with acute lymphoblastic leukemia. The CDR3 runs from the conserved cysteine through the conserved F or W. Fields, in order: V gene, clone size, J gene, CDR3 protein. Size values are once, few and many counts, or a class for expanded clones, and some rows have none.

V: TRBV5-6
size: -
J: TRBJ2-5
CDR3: CASRPLGQGARETQYF

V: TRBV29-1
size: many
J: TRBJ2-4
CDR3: CSAGGGLGLAKNIQYF

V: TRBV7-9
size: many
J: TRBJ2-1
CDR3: CASSPGQGPRSVEQFF

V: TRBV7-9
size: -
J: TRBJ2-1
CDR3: CASSSGYNEQFF

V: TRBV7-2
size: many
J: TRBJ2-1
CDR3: CASSSRGGNEQFF

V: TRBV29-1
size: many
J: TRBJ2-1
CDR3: CSVDSGTDEQFF

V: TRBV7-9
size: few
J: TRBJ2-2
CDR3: CASTIPGDRGSDGELFF

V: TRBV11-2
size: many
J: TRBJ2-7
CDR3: CASSLDRLAVGSYEQYF

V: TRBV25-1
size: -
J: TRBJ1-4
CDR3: CASSDGGANEKLFF

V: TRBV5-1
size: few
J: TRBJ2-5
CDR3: CASSQQLFGVGETQYF

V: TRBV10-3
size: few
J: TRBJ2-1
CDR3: CAISSSRTSGDYNEQFF

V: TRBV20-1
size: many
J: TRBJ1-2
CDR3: CSARRTSNYGYTF

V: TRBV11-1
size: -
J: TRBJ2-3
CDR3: CASSPGQTNTDTQYF

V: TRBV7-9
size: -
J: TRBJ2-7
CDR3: CASSTQDRIHEQYF

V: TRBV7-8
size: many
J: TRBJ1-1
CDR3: CASSLEGQGATNTEAFF

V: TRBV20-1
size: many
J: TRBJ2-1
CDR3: CSARDRTGGRYEQFF

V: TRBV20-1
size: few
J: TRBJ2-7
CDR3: CSARASEYEQYF

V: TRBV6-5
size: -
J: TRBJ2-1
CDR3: CASSYSKEETYNEQFF

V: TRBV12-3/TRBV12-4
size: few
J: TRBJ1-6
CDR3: CASSPQGANSPLHF

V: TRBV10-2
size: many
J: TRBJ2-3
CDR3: CASSDQRGTTANTQYF

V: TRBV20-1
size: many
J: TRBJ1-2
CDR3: CSGLRVNYGYTF

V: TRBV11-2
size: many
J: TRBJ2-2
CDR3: CASSFPRGTSGREAGELFF

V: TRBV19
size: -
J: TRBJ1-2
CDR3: CASSIGGDGYTF

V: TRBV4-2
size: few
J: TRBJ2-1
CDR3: CASSQGLAGLNEQFF

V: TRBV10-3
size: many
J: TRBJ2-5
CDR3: CAISESGDVQETQYF

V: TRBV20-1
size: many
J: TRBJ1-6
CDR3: CSARDPGGLGSPLHF

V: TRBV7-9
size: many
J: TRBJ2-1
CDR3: CASSSDWKQFF

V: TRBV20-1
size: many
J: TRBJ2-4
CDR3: CSCMAKNIQYF

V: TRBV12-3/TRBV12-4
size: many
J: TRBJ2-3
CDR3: CASSPGGDGYTQYF

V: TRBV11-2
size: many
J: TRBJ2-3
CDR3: CASSFSEASYFTDTQYF

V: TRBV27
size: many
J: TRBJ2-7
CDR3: CASSINSFSGSTGQYF

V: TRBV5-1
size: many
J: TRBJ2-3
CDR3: CASSFLGDTQYF

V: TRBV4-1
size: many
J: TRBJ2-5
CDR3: CASSQVRGREETQYF

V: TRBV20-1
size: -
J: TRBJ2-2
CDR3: CSARNDNRGRKVGGTGELFF

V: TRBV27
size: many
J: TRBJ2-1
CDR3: CASRRTIAGGRYNEQFF

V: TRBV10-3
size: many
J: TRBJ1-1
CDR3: CAIRQGAWGRHTEAFF

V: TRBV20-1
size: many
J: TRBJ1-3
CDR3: CSARDLGQVSGNTIYF

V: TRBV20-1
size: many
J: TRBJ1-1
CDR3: CSAHPAGRGNTEAFF

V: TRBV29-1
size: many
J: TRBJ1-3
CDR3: CSVEDRKGQDSGNTIYF

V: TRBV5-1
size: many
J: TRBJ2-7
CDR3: CASSIGSGTTEQYF

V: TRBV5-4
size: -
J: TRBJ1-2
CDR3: CASSSQWGGRGNYGYTF

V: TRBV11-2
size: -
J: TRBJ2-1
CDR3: CASSFNGGSYNEQFF

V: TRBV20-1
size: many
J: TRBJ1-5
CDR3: CSARIGNQPQHF